The 10 T cell receptor beta chains presented below share a single source sample, sequenced in a study of blood T cell repertoires in COVID-19. The repertoire was sequenced with immunoSEQ multiplex PCR; TCRdb's copy has only in-frame clones and lacks some. The sample consists of more than 150,000 clones, 70% to 90% of them appearing once. Sequencing used peripheral blood. These receptor sequences come from a man between 60 and 75 years old with acute or convalescent COVID-19.

This clone was observed a handful of times. V usage is TRBV3-1 (or the pseudogene TRBV3-2) and J usage is TRBJ2-3; 9 bases align to TRBD2. Germline CDR1 is LGHDT and CDR2 is YNNKEL (reference sequence). Trimming took 4 bases from V and 5 from J; bases not matched to a gene: 7. The CDR3 runs to 15 residues. The chain's CDR3 is CASSPWTSEGDTQYF. Written as DNA, the CDR3 is TGTGCCAGCAGCCCTTGGACTAGCGAGGGAGATACGCAGTATTTT.

This clone was observed a handful of times. This chain uses TRBV4-1 with TRBJ1-4, with D perhaps TRBD1 (6 bases). Germline V gene data show CDR1 as MGHRA and CDR2 as YSYEKL. V was trimmed by 3 bases and J by 10 bases, leaving 21 bases between them. CDR3 size: 16 residues. The CDR3 reads CASSHTPLQGSGKLFF. The CDR3 coding sequence is TGCGCCAGCAGCCACACCCCCCTACAGGGTTCAGGAAAACTGTTTTTT.

The rearrangement links TRBV6-1 to TRBJ1-2; D is perhaps TRBD1 (5 bases). The CDR3 runs to 14 residues. Germline V CDR1 and CDR2: MNHNS, SASEGT. Trimming took off 2 bases at V and 2 bases at J, with 9 bases between the two ends. CDR3 loop: CASSEPDMNYGYTF. The CDR3 nucleotides are TGTGCCAGCAGTGAACCGGACATGAACTATGGCTACACCTTC.

V gene TRBV7-8 combines with J gene TRBJ1-2; D unclear. The CDR3 loop spans 13 amino acids. Germline assignment: CDR1 SGHVS and CDR2 FQNEAQ. With 2 bases removed from V and 4 bases from J, the gap between germline ends came to 8 bases. Here the CDR3 DNA reads TGTGCCAGCAGCTTAACAACAGCCTATGGCTACACCTTC. Encoded protein: CASSLTTAYGYTF.

The gene calls are TRBV2 and TRBJ2-7; the match to TRBD1 covers 9 bases. The germline CDR1 and CDR2 sequences are SNHLY and FYNNEI. After removal of 7 bases from V and 4 bases from J, the junction contained 8 bases not matched to a gene. The CDR3 runs 14 residues. CDR3 loop: CASNAQGAGYEQYF. CDR3 nucleotides: TGTGCCAGCAATGCACAGGGGGCGGGTTACGAGCAGTACTTC.

This clone has a single count. J is TRBJ1-2 and V is TRBV30; 7 bases match TRBD1. V lost 2 bases to trimming and J lost 4 bases; unmatched junction nucleotides: 4. Germline assignment: CDR1 GTSNPN and CDR2 SVGIG (reference sequence). CDR3 length: 13 amino acids. The CDR3, as DNA: TGTGCCTGGAGTCGACAGGGAGGCTATGGCTACACCTTC. Its protein product is CAWSRQGGYGYTF.

J is TRBJ2-2 and V is TRBV19; 8 bases line up with TRBD1. Germline V CDR1 and CDR2: LNHDA, SQIVND (reference sequence). J gave up 6 bases and V 1 base, and 1 base lay outside the gene matches. The CDR3 totals 14 residues. This CDR3 reads CASSIVQGAGELFF. Written as DNA, the CDR3 is TGTGCCAGTAGTATAGTACAGGGGGCCGGGGAGCTGTTTTTT.

This chain links TRBV6-5 with TRBJ2-7, with 12 bases lining up with TRBD1. The germline gives CDR1 MNHEY, CDR2 SVGAGI. CDR3 size: 15 residues. Trimming removed 6 bases from V and 2 bases from J; junction bases left unmatched: 5. CDR3 in DNA: TGTGCCAGCAGCCTGGGACAGGGGGCTCCCTACGAGCAGTACTTC. Protein sequence: CASSLGQGAPYEQYF.

This chain uses TRBV15 with TRBJ2-7; D possibly corresponds to TRBD1 (5 bases). Germline CDR1 reads LNHNV; CDR2 reads YYDKDF (reference sequence). V was cut by 0 bases and J by 4 bases, with 10 bases left in between. The CDR3 is 14 amino acids. The chain's CDR3 is CATSREEKGYEQYF. In nucleotides, the CDR3 is TGTGCCACCAGCAGAGAGGAGAAGGGGTACGAGCAGTACTTC.

V is TRBV6-7 and J is TRBJ1-5; D possibly corresponds to TRBD1 (6 bases). TRBV6-7 falls under the ORF class, with uncertain function. CDR3 length: 15 amino acids. V lost 5 bases, J lost 2 bases, and 13 bases lay in between. CDR3 protein: CASSTGQSRNQPQHF. The CDR3 DNA follows: TGTGCCAGCAGTACCGGACAGAGCCGCAATCAGCCCCAGCATTTT.